This entry lists 2 T cell receptor beta chains sequenced from one sample in a study of blood T cells in healthy people across ages. Then a second PCR, running roughly 7 to 12 cycles, was carried out with a sample-barcoded 5' primer and a J-beta primer mix. Each CDR3 protein gets one entry after TCRdb re-called the 5' RACE reads with MiXCR. The repertoire has roughly 680,000 distinct CDR3 sequences, over 40% of them found once; the top ten carry about 13%. Input material: blood. Every receptor here comes from a woman at least 80 years old in good health.

In the case of this clonotype: A junction end diverges from the germline sequence, so it may reflect a read error. The chain couples TRBV11-1 to TRBJ1-4; D is possibly TRBD1 (5 bases). The CDR3 length is 14 residues. Germline-derived CDR1 and CDR2 are SGHAT and FQDESV (reference sequence). The CDR3, as DNA: TGTGCCAGCAGCTCGGGACCGGTTAATGAGAAACTGTTTTTT. Translating it yields CASSSGPVNEKLFF. The variable domain in full, completed from reference TRBV11-1 and TRBJ1-4, reads EAEVAQSPRYKITEKSQAVAFWCDPISGHATLYWYRQILGQGPELLVQFQDESVVDDSQLPKDRFSAERLKGVDSTLKIQPAELGDSAMYLCASSSGPVNEKLFFGSGTQLSVL.

This chain connects TRBV28 to TRBJ2-1, with 14 bases identical to TRBD2. Germline-derived CDR1 and CDR2 are MDHEN and SYDVKM. Unmatched junction bases numbered 13, after V lost 6 bases and J lost 0 bases. CDR3 size: 20 residues. The CDR3 DNA sequence: TGTGCCAGCAGCCCCAATCTTGGGACTAGCGGGGGAAGCTCCTACAATGAGCAGTTCTTC. Translated, it gives CASSPNLGTSGGSSYNEQFF.